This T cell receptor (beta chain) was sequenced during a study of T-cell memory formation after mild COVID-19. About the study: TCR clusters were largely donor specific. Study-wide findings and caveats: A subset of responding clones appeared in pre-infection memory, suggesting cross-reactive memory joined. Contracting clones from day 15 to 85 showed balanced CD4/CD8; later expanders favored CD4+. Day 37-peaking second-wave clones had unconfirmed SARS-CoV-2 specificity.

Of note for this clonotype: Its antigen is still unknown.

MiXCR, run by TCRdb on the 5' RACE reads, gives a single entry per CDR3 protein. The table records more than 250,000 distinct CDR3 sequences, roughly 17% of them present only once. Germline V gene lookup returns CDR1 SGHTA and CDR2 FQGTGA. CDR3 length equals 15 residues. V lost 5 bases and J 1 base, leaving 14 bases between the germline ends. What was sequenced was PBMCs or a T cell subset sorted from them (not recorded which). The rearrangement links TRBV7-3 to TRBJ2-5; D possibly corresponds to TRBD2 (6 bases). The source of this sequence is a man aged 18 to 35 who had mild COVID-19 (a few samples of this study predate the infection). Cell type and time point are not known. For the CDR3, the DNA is TGTGCCAGCAGCCCCTCGGGACTGAGCCAAGAGACCCAGTACTTC. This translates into CASSPSGLSQETQYF.